This record looks at one TCR beta chain sequence and its context. This clonotype was detected many times. The clone's antigen remains unknown. No much larger clone is present one base from it, and per-base qualities are unavailable. This sample was taken from a study of read filtering for tumor transcriptome and immune sequencing (dated by TCRdb to the early 2020s). About the investigation overall: Of the patients in the cohort, approximately 16 were male and more than 12 were female, and their mean age was 65.9 years, with a range of about 40 to 85. TCR repertoires obtained by targeted immune repertoire sequencing and by bulk whole-transcriptome sequencing performed on the same bone marrow samples were compared. Per sample, about 3.5 to 10.27 million TCR-region mapped reads were obtained with IR-seq, compared with only roughly 75 to 1,400 with RNA-seq. After DNase treatment, whole-transcriptome libraries were prepared using the TruSeq RNA Access Library Prep Kit. Under revised international staging, roughly 8 patients fell into R-ISS I, 15 or so into R-ISS II and 7 into R-ISS III. One main goal was a read-filtering strategy for immune repertoire data, in particular deciding whether clonotypes backed by only one read should be removed. What the study reported, not specific to this receptor: IR-seq captured clonotypes at much higher depth and more reliably than RNA-seq, and smaller IR-seq throughput sufficed to identify most shared clonotypes. The correlation between IR-seq and RNA-seq shared clonotype proportions was increased by removal of single-read clonotypes. The sorted CD138-negative fraction was composed of a mixed bone marrow immune population rather than of purified T cells. Single-read clonotypes made up about 82% of clonotypes but roughly 3.2% of total reads in IR-seq, and just under 75% of clonotypes and approximately 47% of reads in RNA-seq.

The Immunoverse kit was used to build TCR libraries from 400 ng RNA, with molecular barcoded adaptors covering alpha/delta and beta/gamma chains. TCR library preparation used the same RNA that was used for transcriptome sequencing. Sequencing of the TCR libraries was done on an Illumina HiSeq 4000 with 2 x 150 cycles. As for how the authors treated the data: With MiXCR, TCR reads were aligned to human V, D, J and C references and assembled into CDR3 clonotypes, with quality filtering and error correction included. The tcR package in R was used for analysis of clonotype counts and gene usage diversity. For inspection of raw mapping reads, RNA-seq reads were mapped by STAR aligner version 2.5.3a onto GRCh37 of the human genome. To test the effect of sequencing depth on detected clonotypes, IR-seq fastq files were randomly downsampled using Seqtk 1.3. Through fastp at Q25 and MiXCR, TCRdb rebuilt clones from the public reads, retaining in-frame beta chains. Rows matching on CDR3 protein sequence are summarized as one entry with the most common DNA and genes. TCRdb's processing, not the authors' own work, is the source of the V and J calls. This sample lists around 26,000 distinct CDR3 sequences; about an eighth were detected once. The ten largest clones take up roughly 44% of the sample.

From cysteine to phenylalanine, the CDR3 is 19 amino acids long. Only CDR3 DNA remains: 57 bases, in frame from the first base. The germline V and J ends show losses of 6 bases and 1 base respectively, and no gene match explains 20 bases of the junction. CDR1 and CDR2 (MNHEY, SMNVEV) derive from the germline V gene (reference sequence). Every patient had bone marrow sampled at the time of active disease. Isolation of bone marrow mononuclear cells was performed by Ficoll-Hypaque density gradient centrifugation. Myeloma plasma cells were removed and CD138-negative cells were obtained by negative selection following labeling with CD138 magnetic microbeads on a MACS separator. Flow cytometry on an Attune NxT with CD138 antibodies was used to check the purity of the isolated cells. TRIzol reagent was used to extract total RNA, which was then quantified with a NanoDrop spectrophotometer. Paired RNA-seq and IR-seq were performed on each patient's CD138-negative bone marrow sample.

The sequence links TRBV27 to TRBJ2-7, with 8 junctional bases fitting TRBD2. Sequencing was performed on a population of CD138-negative cells sorted from bone marrow. Explained via the paper, the cell subset or site label denotes: bone marrow mononuclear cells depleted of CD138+ plasma/myeloma cells by negative magnetic selection. The receptor was derived from a donor aged 40 or older with multiple myeloma. CDR3 sequence: CASRPDGLKRGFLSYEQYF. The nucleotide sequence reads as follows: TGTGCCAGCAGGCCCGATGGGCTCAAGCGGGGGTTCCTATCCTACGAGCAGTACTTC.